The 22 T cell receptor beta chains reported below all come from one sample, sequenced in a study of T cells in localized non-small cell lung cancer. The data were produced by immunoSEQ multiplex PCR, yet TCRdb's version contains in-frame clones alone and is incomplete. The data contain tens of thousands of clones, around 86% of them singletons. The sequencing used peripheral blood, collected before any cancer treatment. The receptors were gathered from a male donor aged 60 or over with stage III squamous cell lung carcinoma.

This rearrangement joins TRBV10-2 to TRBJ2-7, with D tentatively TRBD1 (5 bases). Germline CDR1 reads WSHSY; CDR2 reads SAAADI. Trimming left V 2 bases short and J 2 bases short, with 13 bases between. There are 15 residues in the CDR3. The CDR3 region has the DNA TGCGCCAGCAGTGAGAGATCAGGGAAACCCTACGAGCAGTACTTC. Translation gives CASSERSGKPYEQYF.

The rearrangement uses TRBV9 and TRBJ2-7; a weak D match, TRBD2 (5 bases). In germline, CDR1 is SGDLS, CDR2 YYNGEE. The CDR3 runs to 14 residues. Trimming took off 0 bases at V and 7 bases at J, with 14 bases between the two ends. CDR3 coding DNA: TGTGCCAGCAGCGTAGTCGGCTCTCCGGGGGAGCAGTACTTC. Amino acid sequence: CASSVVGSPGEQYF.

This sequence joins TRBV28 and TRBJ1-2; TRBD1 matches 12 bases. CDR1 and CDR2 (germline): MDHEN, SYDVKM. CDR3 length: 15 residues. The V segment lost 5 bases and the J segment 8 bases; nucleotides outside the gene matches: 9. Here the CDR3 DNA reads TGTGCCAGCAGTCCCCCGGGACAGGGGGCGAGAGGCTACACCTTC. As protein: CASSPPGQGARGYTF.

This sequence joins TRBV6-6 and TRBJ2-7; 8 bases agree with TRBD2. V was clipped by 7 bases and J by 4 bases; unmatched bases: 12. CDR3 length: 15 residues. Germline CDR1 and CDR2: MNHNY and SVGAGI (reference sequence). Written as DNA, the CDR3 is TGTGCCAGCACCCACGGGTCTAGCGGGTTTTACGAGCAGTACTTC. It encodes CASTHGSSGFYEQYF.

The chain carries TRBV7-9 and TRBJ2-2; D unclear. The CDR3 totals 11 residues. The ends were cut back, 2 bases at V and 9 bases at J, with 4 bases in the middle. CDR1 SEHNR and CDR2 FQNEAQ come from the germline V gene (reference sequence). This chain's CDR3 is CASSLFRELFF. In DNA form, the CDR3 reads TGTGCCAGCAGCTTATTCCGGGAGCTGTTTTTT.

This chain links TRBV5-1 with TRBJ2-3; 11 nucleotides match TRBD1. The CDR3 extends over 19 amino acids. Per the germline V gene, CDR1 is SGHRS and CDR2 is YFSETQ. J lost 0 bases, V lost 3 bases, and 12 bases had no gene match. DNA of the CDR3: TGCGCCAGCAGCTCCTGGAGGGTGGGACAGGGGGTGAGCACAGATACGCAGTATTTT. Its translation is CASSSWRVGQGVSTDTQYF.

The CDR3 reads CSVATSGRGWETQYF. As DNA, the CDR3 is TGCAGCGTTGCGACTAGCGGGAGGGGGTGGGAGACCCAGTACTTC. The V call is TRBV29-1, the J call TRBJ2-5; 14 bases match TRBD2. Losses at the gene ends were 4 bases for V and 5 bases for J; bases not matched to a gene: 6. Looked up from germline, CDR1 is SQVTM and CDR2 is ANQGSEA. The CDR3 covers 15 residues.

The V call is TRBV20-1, the J call TRBJ1-1, with D unresolved. The germline CDR1 and CDR2 sequences are DFQATT and SNEGSKA (reference sequence). The CDR3 is 11 amino acids. V lost 2 bases, J lost 1 base, and 2 bases lay in between. The CDR3 region is CSARQNTEAFF. DNA of the CDR3: TGCAGTGCTAGACAGAACACTGAAGCTTTCTTT.

The chain carries TRBV19 and TRBJ1-2; the match to TRBD1 covers 7 bases. The CDR3 is 15 amino acids. The trim removed 3 bases at V and 6 bases at J, leaving 10 bases unmatched. The germline V gene has CDR1 LNHDA and CDR2 SQIVND (reference sequence). CDR3 coding DNA: TGTGCCAGTAGTATTGCATCAGGGGGAACTGATGGCTACACCTTC. Its protein is CASSIASGGTDGYTF.

The CDR3 is CASSRPTHTEAFF. CDR3 nucleotides: TGTGCCAGCAGTAGGCCGACGCACACTGAAGCTTTCTTT. The chain is built from TRBV5-6 and TRBJ1-1; D is uncertain. Germline values: CDR1 SGHDT, CDR2 YYEEEE. Trimming left V 5 bases short and J 3 bases short, with 11 bases between. CDR3 length: 13 amino acids.

V is TRBV7-3 and J is TRBJ2-2; 9 bases fit TRBD1. Losses at the gene ends were 5 bases for V and 3 bases for J; bases not matched to a gene: 10. This CDR3 comprises 17 residues. The germline V gene has CDR1 SGHTA and CDR2 FQGTGA. The chain's CDR3 is CASSRAWWTGDTGELFF. CDR3 nucleotide sequence: TGTGCCAGCAGCCGTGCCTGGTGGACAGGGGACACCGGGGAGCTGTTTTTT.

This chain joins TRBV19 and TRBJ1-2, with 8 bases identical to TRBD1. From germline, CDR1 is LNHDA and CDR2 SQIVND (reference sequence). The CDR3 covers 12 residues. V shed 10 bases and J 2 bases; nucleotides not matched to a gene: 3. CDR3: CATRTGNYGYTF. The CDR3 bases are TGTGCCACTAGGACAGGGAACTATGGCTACACCTTC.

V gene TRBV4-3 combines with J gene TRBJ2-7; 14 positions match TRBD2. In germline, CDR1 is LGHNA, CDR2 YSLEER. The length of the CDR3 is 17 residues. V shed 4 bases, J shed 5 bases, and the junction held 10 bases outside the gene matches. CDR3 sequence: CASSRRLAGGQEDEQYF. For the CDR3, the DNA is TGCGCCAGCAGCCGTAGACTAGCGGGGGGGCAAGAAGACGAGCAGTACTTC.

The V and J genes are TRBV27 and TRBJ1-2; D is undetermined. The germline V gene has CDR1 MNHEY and CDR2 SMNVEV (reference sequence). Trimming took 0 bases from V and 7 from J, leaving 12 bases between them. This CDR3 has 14 residues. CDR3 sequence reads: CASSLSLGPGGYTF. Here the CDR3 DNA reads TGTGCCAGCAGTTTATCCCTAGGGCCGGGTGGCTACACCTTC.

The chain carries TRBV5-4 and TRBJ1-6, with D possibly matching TRBD1 (5 bases). The CDR3 covers 17 residues. Germline values: CDR1 SGHNT, CDR2 YYREEE (reference sequence). V was shortened by 7 bases and J by 9 bases, with 26 bases between the two germline ends. The CDR3: CASGPGRSSGAFSPLHF. CDR3 nucleotide sequence: TGTGCCAGCGGCCCGGGACGGTCATCGGGAGCTTTTTCACCCCTCCACTTT.

The chain combines TRBV7-2 with TRBJ2-3, with 12 bases fitting TRBD2. The CDR3 totals 15 residues. The V segment lost 6 bases and the J segment 4 bases; nucleotides outside the gene matches: 5. Looked up from germline, CDR1 is SGHTA and CDR2 is FQGNSA. The CDR3 here is CASSPSGGAADTQYF. In DNA, the CDR3 is TGTGCCAGCAGTCCTAGCGGGGGGGCTGCAGATACGCAGTATTTT.

V usage is TRBV19 and J usage is TRBJ2-7; 11 positions agree with TRBD2. The V and J ends lost 6 bases and 1 base, in that order; junction bases with no gene match: 5. The CDR3 runs to 15 residues. Germline V CDR1 and CDR2: LNHDA, SQIVND (reference sequence). CDR3 coding DNA: TGTGCCAGTAGACAGACTAGCGGGGCATCCTACGAGCAGTACTTC. Translating gives CASRQTSGASYEQYF.

The J gene is TRBJ2-7, the V gene TRBV9, with 8 nucleotides matching TRBD2. The germline CDR1 and CDR2 sequences are SGDLS and YYNGEE. Germline trimming cut 3 bases from V and 0 bases from J; bases unmatched to any gene: 2. The CDR3 runs 14 residues. DNA of the CDR3: TGTGCCAGCAGCGGGACTAGCAGCTCCTACGAGCAGTACTTC. The encoded protein is CASSGTSSSYEQYF.

The chain links TRBV4-1 to TRBJ2-3, with D possibly matching TRBD2 (5 bases). Trimming cost V 1 base and J 3 bases, with 14 bases left between them. The CDR3 is 16 amino acids. Germline CDR1 and CDR2: MGHRA and YSYEKL. CDR3 sequence: CASSQVAGGETDTQYF. The CDR3 nucleotides read TGCGCCAGCAGCCAAGTTGCGGGTGGGGAGACAGATACGCAGTATTTT.

The chain is built from TRBV5-5 and TRBJ2-7, with D possibly matching TRBD2 (6 bases). The CDR3 contains 16 residues. V was clipped by 2 bases and J by 1 base, with 16 bases between them. Germline V gene lookup returns CDR1 SGHKS and CDR2 YYEKEE (reference sequence). The CDR3 DNA reads as TGTGCCAGCAGCTTTAGGATCTTGGGAGGATCCTACGAGCAGTACTTC. Protein: CASSFRILGGSYEQYF.

The genes are TRBV4-1 and TRBJ1-5; 8 bases align to TRBD1. The germline gives CDR1 MGHRA, CDR2 YSYEKL. The CDR3 extends over 17 amino acids. V shed 0 bases, J shed 4 bases, and the junction held 8 bases outside the gene matches. CDR3: CASSQDRTGLENQPQHF. Here the CDR3 DNA reads TGCGCCAGCAGCCAAGATCGGACAGGGCTGGAAAATCAGCCCCAGCATTTT.

This clone occurred a few times. The chain joins TRBV4-1 to TRBJ2-7; TRBD1 is a possible D gene (5 bases). This CDR3 has 14 residues. Germline CDR1 is MGHRA and CDR2 is YSYEKL. Trimming took 4 bases from V and 1 from J, leaving 11 bases between them. The CDR3 spells CASSLGQGSYEQYF. Here the CDR3 DNA reads TGCGCCAGCAGCCTGGGTCAGGGATCCTACGAGCAGTACTTC.